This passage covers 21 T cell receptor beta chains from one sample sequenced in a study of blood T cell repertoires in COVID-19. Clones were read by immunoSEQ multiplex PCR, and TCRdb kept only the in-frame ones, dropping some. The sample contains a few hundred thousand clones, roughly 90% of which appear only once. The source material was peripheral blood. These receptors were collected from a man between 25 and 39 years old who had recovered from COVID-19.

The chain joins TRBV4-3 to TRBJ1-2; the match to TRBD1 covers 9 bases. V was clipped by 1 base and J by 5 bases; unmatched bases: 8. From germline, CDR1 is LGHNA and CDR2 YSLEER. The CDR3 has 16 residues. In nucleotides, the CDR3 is TGCGCCAGCAGCCAAGTTACAGGGGGCTCGCTTTATGGCTACACCTTC. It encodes CASSQVTGGSLYGYTF.

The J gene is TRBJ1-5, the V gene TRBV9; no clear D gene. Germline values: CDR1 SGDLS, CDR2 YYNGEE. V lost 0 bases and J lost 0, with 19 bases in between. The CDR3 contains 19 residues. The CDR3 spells CASSVDGLNYADSNQPQHF. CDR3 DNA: TGTGCCAGCAGCGTAGATGGCTTAAATTATGCTGATAGCAATCAGCCCCAGCATTTT.

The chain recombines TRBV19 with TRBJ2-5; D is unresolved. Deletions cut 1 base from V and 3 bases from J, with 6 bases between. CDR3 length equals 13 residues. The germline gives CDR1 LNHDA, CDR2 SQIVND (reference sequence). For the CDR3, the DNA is TGTGCCAGTAGTATAGGAGGAGAAGAGACCCAGTACTTC. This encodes CASSIGGEETQYF. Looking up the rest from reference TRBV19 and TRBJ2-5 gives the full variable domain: DGGITQSPKYLFRKEGQNVTLSCEQNLNHDAMYWYRQDPGQGLRLIYYSQIVNDFQKGDIAEGYSVSREKKESFPLTVTSAQKNPTAFYLCASSIGGEETQYFGPGTRLLVL.

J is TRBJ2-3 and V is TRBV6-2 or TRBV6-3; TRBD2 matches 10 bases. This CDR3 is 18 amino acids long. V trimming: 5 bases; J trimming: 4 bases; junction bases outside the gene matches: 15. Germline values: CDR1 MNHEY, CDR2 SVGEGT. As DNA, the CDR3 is TGTGCCAGCAGTCCACCCCCCGTCCTAGCGGGGGATTCAGATACGCAGTATTTT. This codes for CASSPPPVLAGDSDTQYF.

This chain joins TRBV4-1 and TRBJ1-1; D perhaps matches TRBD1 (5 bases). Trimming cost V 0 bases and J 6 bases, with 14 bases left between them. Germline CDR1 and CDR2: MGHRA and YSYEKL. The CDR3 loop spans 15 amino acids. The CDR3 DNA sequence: TGCGCCAGCAGCCAAGATGCAGGGTGGAATGCTGAAGCTTTCTTT. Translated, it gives CASSQDAGWNAEAFF.

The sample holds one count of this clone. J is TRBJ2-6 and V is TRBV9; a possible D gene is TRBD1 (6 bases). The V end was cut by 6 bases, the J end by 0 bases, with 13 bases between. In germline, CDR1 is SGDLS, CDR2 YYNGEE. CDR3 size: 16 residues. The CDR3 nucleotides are TGTGCCAGCACCCCTACAGGGTCCTCTGGGGCCAACGTCCTGACTTTC. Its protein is CASTPTGSSGANVLTF. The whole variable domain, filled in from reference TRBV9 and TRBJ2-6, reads DSGVTQTPKHLITATGQRVTLRCSPRSGDLSVYWYQQSLDQGLQFLIQYYNGEERAKGNILERFSAQQFPDLHSELNLSSLELGDSALYFCASTPTGSSGANVLTFGAGSRLTVL.

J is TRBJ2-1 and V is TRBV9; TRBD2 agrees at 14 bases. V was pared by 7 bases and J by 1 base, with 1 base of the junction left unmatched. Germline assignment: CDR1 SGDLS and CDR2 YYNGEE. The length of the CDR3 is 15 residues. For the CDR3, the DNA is TGTGCCAGCGGACTAGCGGGGGGATCCTACAATGAGCAGTTCTTC. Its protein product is CASGLAGGSYNEQFF.

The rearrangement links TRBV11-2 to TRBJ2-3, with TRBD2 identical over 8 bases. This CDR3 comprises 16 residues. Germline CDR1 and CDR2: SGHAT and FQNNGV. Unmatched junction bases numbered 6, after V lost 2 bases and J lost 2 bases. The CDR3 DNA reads TGTGCCAGCAGCTTATTCGGGGGGGTAACCACAGATACGCAGTATTTT. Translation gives CASSLFGGVTTDTQYF.

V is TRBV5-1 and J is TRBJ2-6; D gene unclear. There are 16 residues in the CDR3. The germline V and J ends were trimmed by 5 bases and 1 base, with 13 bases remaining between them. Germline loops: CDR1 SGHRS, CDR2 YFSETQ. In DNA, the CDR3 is TGCGCCAGCAGGCACCCCGGTGAGTCTGGGGCCAACGTCCTGACTTTC. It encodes CASRHPGESGANVLTF.

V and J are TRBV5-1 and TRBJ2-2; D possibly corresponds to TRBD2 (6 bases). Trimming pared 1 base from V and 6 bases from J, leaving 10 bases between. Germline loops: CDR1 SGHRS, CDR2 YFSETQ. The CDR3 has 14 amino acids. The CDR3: CASSLFLASGELFF. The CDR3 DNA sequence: TGCGCCAGCAGCTTGTTTCTAGCGTCCGGGGAGCTGTTTTTT.

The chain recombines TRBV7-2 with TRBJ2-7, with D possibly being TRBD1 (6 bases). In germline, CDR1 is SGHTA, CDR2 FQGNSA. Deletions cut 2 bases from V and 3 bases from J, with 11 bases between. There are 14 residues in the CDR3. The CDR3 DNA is TGTGCCAGCAGCTTAATCGTCAGGGGCTACGAGCAGTACTTC. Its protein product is CASSLIVRGYEQYF.

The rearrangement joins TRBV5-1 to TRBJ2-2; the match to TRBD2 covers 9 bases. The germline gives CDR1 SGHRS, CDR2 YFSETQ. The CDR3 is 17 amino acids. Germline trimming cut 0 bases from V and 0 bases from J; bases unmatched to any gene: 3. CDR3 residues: CASSLVSSGANTGELFF. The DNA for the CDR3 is TGCGCCAGCAGCTTGGTGTCTAGCGGGGCGAACACCGGGGAGCTGTTTTTT.

This chain's CDR3 is CASVRTKGNYGYTF. DNA for the CDR3: TGTGCCAGCGTACGGACAAAGGGAAACTATGGCTACACCTTC. V gene TRBV6-5 combines with J gene TRBJ1-2; maybe TRBD1 (5 bases). CDR3 length: 14 amino acids. Germline CDR1 MNHEY, CDR2 SVGAGI. The germline V and J ends were trimmed by 8 bases and 2 bases, with 15 bases remaining between them.

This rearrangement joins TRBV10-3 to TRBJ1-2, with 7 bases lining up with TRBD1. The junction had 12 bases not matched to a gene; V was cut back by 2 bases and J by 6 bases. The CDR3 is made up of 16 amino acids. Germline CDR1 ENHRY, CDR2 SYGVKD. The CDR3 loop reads CAISERTGLHQDGYTF. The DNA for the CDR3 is TGTGCCATCAGTGAGAGGACAGGCCTACACCAGGATGGCTACACCTTC.

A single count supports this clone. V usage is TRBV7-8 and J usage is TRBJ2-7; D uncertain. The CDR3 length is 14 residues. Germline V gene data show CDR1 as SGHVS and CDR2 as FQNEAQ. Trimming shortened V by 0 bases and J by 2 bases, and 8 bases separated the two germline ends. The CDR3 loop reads CASSLAWATYEQYF. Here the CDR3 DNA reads TGTGCCAGCAGCTTAGCGTGGGCCACCTACGAGCAGTACTTC.

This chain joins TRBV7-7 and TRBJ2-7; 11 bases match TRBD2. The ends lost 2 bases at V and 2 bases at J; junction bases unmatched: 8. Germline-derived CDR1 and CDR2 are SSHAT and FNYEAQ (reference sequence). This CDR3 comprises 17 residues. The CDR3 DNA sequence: TGTGCCAGCAGCTTACTCCCCGGACTAGCGGGTCCCTACGAGCAGTACTTC. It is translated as CASSLLPGLAGPYEQYF.

CDR3 in DNA: TGTGCCAGCAGCCAAAGCGGGGGTACTGGGGAGCTGTTTTTT. This encodes CASSQSGGTGELFF. J is TRBJ2-2 and V is TRBV11-2; 8 nucleotides match TRBD2. The V and J ends lost 5 bases and 8 bases, in that order; junction bases with no gene match: 7. Germline V lookup: CDR1 SGHAT, CDR2 FQNNGV. This CDR3 region has 14 residues. Combining the CDR3 with reference TRBV11-2 and TRBJ2-2 gives the whole variable domain EAGVAQSPRYKIIEKRQSVAFWCNPISGHATLYWYQQILGQGPKLLIQFQNNGVVDDSQLPKDRFSAERLKGVDSTLKIQPAKLEDSAVYLCASSQSGGTGELFFGEGSRLTVL.

This chain's CDR3 is CASTLGQTPYSSYNSPLHF. DNA for the CDR3: TGTGCCAGCACCCTGGGACAAACCCCCTACAGCTCCTATAATTCACCCCTCCACTTT. The chain recombines TRBV5-6 with TRBJ1-6; possibly TRBD1 for D (6 bases). The CDR3 has 19 amino acids. Germline CDR1 reads SGHDT; CDR2 reads YYEEEE. The V and J ends lost 6 bases and 0 bases respectively, with 22 bases between them. The full variable domain, completed using reference TRBV5-6 and TRBJ1-6, is DAGVTQSPTHLIKTRGQQVTLRCSPKSGHDTVSWYQQALGQGPQFIFQYYEEEERQRGNFPDRFSGHQFPNYSSELNVNALLLGDSALYLCASTLGQTPYSSYNSPLHFGNGTRLTVT.

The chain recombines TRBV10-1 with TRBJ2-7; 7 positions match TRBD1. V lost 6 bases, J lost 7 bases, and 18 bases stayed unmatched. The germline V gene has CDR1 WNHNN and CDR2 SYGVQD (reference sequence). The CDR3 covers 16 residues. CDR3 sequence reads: CASRVTRQGTTEEQYF. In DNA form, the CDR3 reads TGCGCCAGCAGGGTCACTCGACAGGGCACGACGGAAGAGCAGTACTTC.

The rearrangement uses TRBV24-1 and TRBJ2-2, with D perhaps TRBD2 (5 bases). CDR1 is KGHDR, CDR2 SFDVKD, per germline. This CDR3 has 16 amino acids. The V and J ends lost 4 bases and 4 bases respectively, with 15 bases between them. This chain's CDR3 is CATSDHAGGATGELFF. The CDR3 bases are TGTGCCACCAGTGACCACGCTGGAGGTGCCACCGGGGAGCTGTTTTTT.

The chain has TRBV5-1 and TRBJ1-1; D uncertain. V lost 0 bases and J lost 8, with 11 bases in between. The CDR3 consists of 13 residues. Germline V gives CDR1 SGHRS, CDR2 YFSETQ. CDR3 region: CASSLAPVLEAFF. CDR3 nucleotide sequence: TGCGCCAGCAGCTTGGCCCCGGTTCTGGAAGCTTTCTTT.